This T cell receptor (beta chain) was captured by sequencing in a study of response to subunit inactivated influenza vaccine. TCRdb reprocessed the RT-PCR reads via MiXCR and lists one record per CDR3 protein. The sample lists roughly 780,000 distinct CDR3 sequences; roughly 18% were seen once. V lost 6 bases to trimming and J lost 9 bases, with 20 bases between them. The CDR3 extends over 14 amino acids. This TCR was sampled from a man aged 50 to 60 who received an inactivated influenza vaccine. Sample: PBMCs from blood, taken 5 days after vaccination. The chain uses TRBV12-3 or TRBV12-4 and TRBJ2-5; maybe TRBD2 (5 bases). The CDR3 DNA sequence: TGTGCCAGCAGCCCGATTGAGGGCCGTGTGGCCCAGTACTTC. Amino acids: CASSPIEGRVAQYF.